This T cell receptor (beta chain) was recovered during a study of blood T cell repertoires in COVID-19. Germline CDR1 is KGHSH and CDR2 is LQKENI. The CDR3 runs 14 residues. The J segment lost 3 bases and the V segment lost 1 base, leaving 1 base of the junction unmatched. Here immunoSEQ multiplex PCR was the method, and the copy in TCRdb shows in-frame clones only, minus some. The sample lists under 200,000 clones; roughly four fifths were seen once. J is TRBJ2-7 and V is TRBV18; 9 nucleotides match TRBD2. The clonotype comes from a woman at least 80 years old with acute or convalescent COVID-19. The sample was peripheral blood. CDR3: CASSPQAGGYEQYF. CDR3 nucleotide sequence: TGTGCCAGCTCACCACAAGCGGGGGGCTACGAGCAGTACTTC.